This passage covers 14 T cell receptor beta chains from one sample sequenced in a study of control samples from healthy donors and cancer patients. Profiled with immunoSEQ multiplex PCR; TCRdb holds only in-frame clones, not every one. The table lists about 150,000 clones, about 94% of them singletons. Sequences were obtained from blood. Every receptor here comes from a man in his forties in good health.

CDR3 region: CASSFDLVEETQYF. The CDR3 nucleotides read TGTGCCAGCAGCTTTGATCTCGTGGAAGAGACCCAGTACTTC. This chain links TRBV5-6 with TRBJ2-5; D uncertain. The CDR3 totals 14 residues. Trimming cost V 2 bases and J 3 bases, with 11 bases left between them. Germline lookup yields CDR1 SGHDT and CDR2 YYEEEE.

V usage is TRBV19 and J usage is TRBJ1-4; the match to TRBD1 covers 9 bases. The CDR3 loop spans 15 amino acids. V was clipped by 8 bases and J by 6 bases; unmatched bases: 10. Germline CDR1 reads LNHDA; CDR2 reads SQIVND (reference sequence). CDR3 sequence (DNA): TGTGCCAGTGAAGACACAGGGGGCGCTTATGAAAAACTGTTTTTT. It specifies CASEDTGGAYEKLFF.

The CDR3 DNA reads TGTGCCAGCAGCAGATTCGGGGGAGCAGAATCTGGGGCCAACGTCCTGACTTTC. It translates to CASSRFGGAESGANVLTF. The V call is TRBV9, the J call TRBJ2-6; possibly TRBD2 for D (6 bases). Trimming took 4 bases from V and 1 from J, leaving 18 bases between them. The CDR3 is 18 residues long. CDR1 is SGDLS, CDR2 YYNGEE, per germline.

The chain couples TRBV28 to TRBJ1-3, with TRBD1 matching over 7 bases. The CDR3 consists of 15 residues. CDR1 and CDR2 (germline): MDHEN, SYDVKM. J gave up 0 bases and V 7 bases, and 6 bases lay outside the gene matches. The CDR3 nucleotides read TGTGCCAGCAACGATTACAGGGGCTCTGGAAACACCATATATTTT. This translates into CASNDYRGSGNTIYF.

On this clone: Additional DNA sequences in this sample encode the identical CDR3. The gene calls are TRBV5-1 and TRBJ1-2; no clear D gene. This CDR3 has 13 residues. Germline CDR1 SGHRS, CDR2 YFSETQ. V lost 1 base and J lost 5, with 9 bases in between. The CDR3 bases are TGCGCCAGCAGCTTGAGGACGGGTTATGGCTACACCTTC. Residues: CASSLRTGYGYTF.

The gene calls are TRBV30 and TRBJ2-5; no clear D. Germline V gene sequence: CDR1 GTSNPN, CDR2 SVGIG (reference sequence). This CDR3 contains 13 residues. Trimming stripped 4 bases from V and 1 base from J, with 10 bases between. The CDR3 sequence: CAWIGETQETQYF. The CDR3 DNA is TGTGCCTGGATAGGCGAGACCCAAGAGACCCAGTACTTC.

The V gene is TRBV6-2 or TRBV6-3, the J gene TRBJ2-3, with 11 bases lining up with TRBD2. The V gene end was trimmed by 5 bases and the J gene end by 3 bases; junction bases not matched to a gene: 7. Germline assignment: CDR1 MNHEY and CDR2 SVGEGT. There are 16 residues in the CDR3. The CDR3 is CASSDRLAGPTDTQYF. The CDR3 coding sequence is TGTGCCAGCAGTGACAGACTAGCGGGGCCTACAGATACGCAGTATTTT.

The chain carries TRBV4-3 and TRBJ1-3, with D possibly being TRBD1 (5 bases). Germline V gene lookup returns CDR1 LGHNA and CDR2 YSLEER. Trimming took 0 bases from V and 1 from J, leaving 10 bases between them. The CDR3 is 16 residues long. The CDR3 sequence: CASSQEDGGSGNTIYF. CDR3 in DNA: TGCGCCAGCAGCCAAGAGGACGGGGGATCTGGAAACACCATATATTTT.

The chain joins TRBV5-1 to TRBJ1-4; D remains unclear. In germline, CDR1 is SGHRS, CDR2 YFSETQ. CDR3 length: 16 residues. The V and J ends lost 5 bases and 4 bases respectively, with 18 bases between them. The DNA for the CDR3 is TGCGCCAGCAGGGCGGGAGGTATGGGGTTTAATGAAAAACTGTTTTTT. It encodes CASRAGGMGFNEKLFF.

V usage is TRBV3-1 (or the pseudogene TRBV3-2) and J usage is TRBJ1-4; D ambiguous. Trimming stripped 4 bases from V and 6 bases from J, with 12 bases between. Germline V gene data show CDR1 as LGHDT and CDR2 as YNNKEL (reference sequence). The CDR3 extends over 14 amino acids. CDR3 sequence: CASSPAWRDEKLFF. In nucleotides, the CDR3 is TGTGCCAGCAGCCCCGCCTGGAGGGATGAAAAACTGTTTTTT.

The chain recombines TRBV18 with TRBJ2-5, with D possibly TRBD1 on 6 matching bases. V was pared by 3 bases and J by 4 bases, with 9 bases between. The germline CDR1 and CDR2 sequences are KGHSH and LQKENI. The CDR3 is 13 residues long. The CDR3 protein is CASSPRGLETQYF. The DNA of the CDR3 is TGTGCCAGCTCACCGAGGGGGTTAGAGACCCAGTACTTC.

This sequence joins TRBV3-1 (or the pseudogene TRBV3-2) and TRBJ2-7; no firm D call. V was shortened by 4 bases and J by 7 bases, with 14 bases between the two germline ends. Germline-derived CDR1 and CDR2 are LGHDT and YNNKEL (reference sequence). This CDR3 has 13 amino acids. The CDR3 is CASSPLQAREQYF. The DNA of the CDR3 is TGTGCCAGCAGCCCCCTCCAAGCCAGAGAGCAGTACTTC.

CDR3 region: CASSYSPGPGTEAFF. The CDR3 DNA is TGTGCCAGCAGTTACTCGCCAGGGCCGGGAACTGAAGCTTTCTTT. This chain joins TRBV6-6 and TRBJ1-1, with D maybe TRBD1 (5 bases). Germline CDR1 is MNHNY and CDR2 is SVGAGI (reference sequence). This CDR3 has 15 residues. V gave up 0 bases and J gave up 5 bases, with 13 bases separating them.

The V gene is TRBV11-2, the J gene TRBJ1-4; D call uncertain. The CDR3 is made up of 13 amino acids. The germline V and J ends were trimmed by 5 bases and 7 bases, with 11 bases remaining between them. The germline gives CDR1 SGHAT, CDR2 FQNNGV. The CDR3 protein is CASSPRSGEKLFF. The DNA for the CDR3 is TGTGCCAGCAGCCCCCGGTCGGGTGAAAAACTGTTTTTT.